These 3 T cell receptor beta chains came from one sample sequenced in a study of blood T cells in healthy people across ages. It was with a sample-barcoded 5' primer and a J-beta primer mix that a second PCR of roughly 6 to 11 cycles was run. MiXCR was run by TCRdb on the 5' RACE reads, yielding one entry per CDR3 protein. The table has about 1.8 million distinct CDR3 sequences, just under 50% seen once; the top ten hold over 2%. The sequenced sample was blood. The receptor set was obtained from a woman in her thirties or forties in good health.

J is TRBJ2-3 and V is TRBV10-1; 7 positions match TRBD1. Germline assignment: CDR1 WNHNN and CDR2 SYGVQD (reference sequence). This CDR3 comprises 14 residues. J was trimmed by 6 bases and V by 2 bases; bases with no gene match: 5. CDR3: CASSEPGGRDTQYF. The CDR3, as DNA: TGCGCCAGCAGTGAGCCAGGGGGACGGGATACGCAGTATTTT.

This rearrangement joins TRBV20-1 to TRBJ2-5, with a possible D match to TRBD1 (5 bases). Matching the DNA end better, TRBJ2-7 makes the J call doubtful. CDR1 and CDR2 from the germline V gene are DFQATT and SNEGSKA (reference sequence). This CDR3 has 12 residues. CDR3 in DNA: TGCAGTGCGAAACGTCAGGGCAACGAGCAGTACTTC. Its protein is CSAKRQGNEQYF.

The chain carries TRBV5-1 and TRBJ1-1, with TRBD1 matching over 7 bases. Trimming took 2 bases from V and 0 from J; bases not matched to a gene: 7. The CDR3 length is 16 residues. Germline V CDR1 and CDR2: SGHRS, YFSETQ. The CDR3 reads CASSFMYRGMNTEAFF. In nucleotides, the CDR3 is TGCGCCAGCAGCTTTATGTACAGGGGAATGAACACTGAAGCTTTCTTT. The full variable domain, in which reference TRBV5-1 and TRBJ1-1 provide the parts outside the CDR3, is KAGVTQTPRYLIKTRGQQVTLSCSPISGHRSVSWYQQTPGQGLQFLFEYFSETQRNKGNFPGRFSGRQFSNSRSEMNVSTLELGDSALYLCASSFMYRGMNTEAFFGQGTRLTVV.